This T cell receptor beta chain is drawn from a study of a mutant IDH1 vaccine in newly diagnosed glioma. About the study: Vaccination began 4-6 weeks post radiotherapy alone, or with temozolomide cycles. Before enrollment, patients got radiotherapy alone, temozolomide alone, or mostly the combination. Visit V12 was conducted at week 35 as the safety follow-up. Visit V13 came later, at week 47.

Findings and limits, study-wide: Approximately 93% of patients showed vaccine-induced immune responses across multiple MHC alleles.

Noted time point: week 47, end of study. Doses comprised 300 ug of mutant IDH1 20-mer peptide each, plus topical imiquimod. As for this clone: Its antigen is not known.

Profiled with immunoSEQ multiplex PCR; TCRdb holds only in-frame clones, not every one. The sample carries tens of thousands of clones, over 80% recorded once. The sequenced sample was PBMCs, obtained from a glioma patient whose treatment included an IDH1 peptide vaccine. The TCR comes from a man aged 40-49 years with glioma. Some clones in this sample may be carry-over from other donors' samples.

Here the CDR3 reads CATSSGWDFNSPLHF. The CDR3 bases are TGTGCCACCAGCAGTGGGTGGGATTTTAATTCACCCCTCCACTTT. The chain employs TRBV15 and TRBJ1-6; D is undetermined. The CDR3 sequence is 15 residues long. Trimming took off 3 bases at V and 6 bases at J, with 12 bases between the two ends. CDR1 is LNHNV, CDR2 YYDKDF, per germline (reference sequence).